This T cell receptor beta chain was recovered during a study of blood T cell repertoires in COVID-19. Sequencing was performed with immunoSEQ multiplex PCR; in TCRdb, only in-frame clones are kept and a portion is missing. The table lists 230,000 or so clones, 84% of them singletons. Trimming cost V 8 bases and J 11 bases; bases outside gene matches: 10. CDR1 GTSNPN and CDR2 SVGIG come from the germline V gene (reference sequence). The CDR3 contains 11 residues. The chain couples TRBV30 to TRBJ1-1, with 8 bases identical to TRBD1. The sequencing input was peripheral blood. This clonotype was sampled from a man aged 35-49 years who had recovered from COVID-19. The CDR3, as DNA: TGTGCCCGGTCGCAGGGGGCTCGGGCTTTCTTT. As protein: CARSQGARAFF.